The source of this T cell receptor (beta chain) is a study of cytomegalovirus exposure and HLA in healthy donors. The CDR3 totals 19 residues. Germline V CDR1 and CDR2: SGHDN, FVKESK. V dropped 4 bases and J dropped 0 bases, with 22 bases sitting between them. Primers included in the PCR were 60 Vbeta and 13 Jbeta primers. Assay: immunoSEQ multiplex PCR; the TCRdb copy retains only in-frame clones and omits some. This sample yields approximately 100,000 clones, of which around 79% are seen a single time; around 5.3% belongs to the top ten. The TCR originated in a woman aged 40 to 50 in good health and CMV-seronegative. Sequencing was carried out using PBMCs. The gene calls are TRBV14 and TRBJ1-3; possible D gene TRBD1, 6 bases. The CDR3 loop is CASSPRQAQLRDSGNTIYF. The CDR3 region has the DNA TGTGCCAGCAGCCCGCGACAGGCGCAACTACGAGACTCTGGAAACACCATATATTTT.